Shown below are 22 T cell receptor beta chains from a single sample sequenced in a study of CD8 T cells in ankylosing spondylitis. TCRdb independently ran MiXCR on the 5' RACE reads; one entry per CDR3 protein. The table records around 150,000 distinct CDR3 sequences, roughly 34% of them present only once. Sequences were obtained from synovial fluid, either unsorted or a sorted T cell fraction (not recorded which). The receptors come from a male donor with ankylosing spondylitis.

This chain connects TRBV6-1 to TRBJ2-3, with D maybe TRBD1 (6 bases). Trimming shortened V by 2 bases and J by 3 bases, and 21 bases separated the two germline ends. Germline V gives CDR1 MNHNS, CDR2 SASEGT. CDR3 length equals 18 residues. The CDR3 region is CASSEPPEAGVRTDTQYF. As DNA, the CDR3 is TGTGCCAGCAGTGAACCCCCTGAGGCAGGGGTGAGGACAGATACGCAGTATTTT.

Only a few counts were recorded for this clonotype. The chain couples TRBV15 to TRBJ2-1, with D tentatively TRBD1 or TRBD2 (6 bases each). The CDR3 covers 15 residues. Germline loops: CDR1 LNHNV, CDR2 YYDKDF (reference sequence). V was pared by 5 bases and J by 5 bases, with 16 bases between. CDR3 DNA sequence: TGTGCCACCAGCTCCCTAAAGGGGGGTGACAATGAGCAGTTCTTC. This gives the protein CATSSLKGGDNEQFF.

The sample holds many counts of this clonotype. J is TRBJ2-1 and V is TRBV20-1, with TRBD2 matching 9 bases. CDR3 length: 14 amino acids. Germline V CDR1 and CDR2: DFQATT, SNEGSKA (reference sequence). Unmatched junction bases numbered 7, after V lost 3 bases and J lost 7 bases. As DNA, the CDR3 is TGCAGTGCTAGTATGGCTAGCGGGGCTAATGAGCAGTTCTTC. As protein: CSASMASGANEQFF.

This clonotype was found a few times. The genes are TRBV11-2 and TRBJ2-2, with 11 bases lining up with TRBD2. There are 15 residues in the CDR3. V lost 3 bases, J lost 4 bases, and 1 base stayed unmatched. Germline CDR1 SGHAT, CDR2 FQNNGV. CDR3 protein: CASSLLAGGTGELFF. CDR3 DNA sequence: TGTGCCAGCAGCTTGCTAGCGGGAGGCACCGGGGAGCTGTTTTTT.

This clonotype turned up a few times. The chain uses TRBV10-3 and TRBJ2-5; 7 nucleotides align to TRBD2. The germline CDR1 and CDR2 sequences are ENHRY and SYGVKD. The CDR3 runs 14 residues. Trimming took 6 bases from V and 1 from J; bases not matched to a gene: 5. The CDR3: CAISERGAQETQYF. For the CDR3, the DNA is TGTGCCATCAGCGAGCGGGGAGCCCAAGAGACCCAGTACTTC.

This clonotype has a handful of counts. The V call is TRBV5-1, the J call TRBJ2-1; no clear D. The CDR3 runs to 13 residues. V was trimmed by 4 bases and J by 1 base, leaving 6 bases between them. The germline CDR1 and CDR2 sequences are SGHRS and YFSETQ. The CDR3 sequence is CASSVGSYNEQFF. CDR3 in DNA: TGCGCCAGCAGCGTCGGTTCCTACAATGAGCAGTTCTTC.

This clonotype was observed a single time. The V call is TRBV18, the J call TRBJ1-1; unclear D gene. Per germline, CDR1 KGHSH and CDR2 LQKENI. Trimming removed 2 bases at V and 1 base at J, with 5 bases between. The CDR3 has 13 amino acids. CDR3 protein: CASSPFWNTEAFF. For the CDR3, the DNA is TGTGCCAGCTCACCATTCTGGAACACTGAAGCTTTCTTT.

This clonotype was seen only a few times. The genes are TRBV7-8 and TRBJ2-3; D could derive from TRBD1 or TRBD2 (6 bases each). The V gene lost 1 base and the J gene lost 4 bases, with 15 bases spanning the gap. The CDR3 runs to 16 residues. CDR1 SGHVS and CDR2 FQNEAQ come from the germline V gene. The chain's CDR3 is CASSLGWGAVADTQYF. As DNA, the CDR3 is TGTGCCAGCAGCTTAGGTTGGGGGGCGGTCGCAGATACGCAGTATTTT.

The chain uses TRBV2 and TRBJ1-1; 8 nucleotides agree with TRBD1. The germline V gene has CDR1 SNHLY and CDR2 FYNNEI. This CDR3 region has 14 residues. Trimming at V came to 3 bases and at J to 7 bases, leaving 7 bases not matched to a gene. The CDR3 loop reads CASSDTRGPVEAFF. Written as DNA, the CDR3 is TGTGCCAGCAGTGATACCAGGGGGCCGGTTGAAGCTTTCTTT.

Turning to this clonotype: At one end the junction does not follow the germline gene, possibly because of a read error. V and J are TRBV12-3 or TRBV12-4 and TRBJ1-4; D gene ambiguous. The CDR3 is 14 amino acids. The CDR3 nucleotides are TGTGCCAGCAGTTTAGGGGTCACTAAAGAAAAACTGTTTTTT. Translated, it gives CASSLGVTKEKLFF.

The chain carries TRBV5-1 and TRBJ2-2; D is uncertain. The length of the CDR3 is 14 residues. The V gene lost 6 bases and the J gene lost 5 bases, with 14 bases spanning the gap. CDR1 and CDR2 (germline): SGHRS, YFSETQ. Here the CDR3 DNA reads TGCGCCAGCACTGGAAGCAGTCAGACCGGGGAGCTGTTTTTT. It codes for CASTGSSQTGELFF.

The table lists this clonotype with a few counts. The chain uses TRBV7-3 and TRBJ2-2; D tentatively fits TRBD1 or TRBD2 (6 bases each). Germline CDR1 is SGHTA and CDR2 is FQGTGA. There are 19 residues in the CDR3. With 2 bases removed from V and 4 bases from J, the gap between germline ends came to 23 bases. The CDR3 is CASSLDGTSAHGGTGELFF. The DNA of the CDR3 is TGTGCCAGCAGCTTAGACGGGACAAGCGCCCACGGGGGCACCGGGGAGCTGTTTTTT.

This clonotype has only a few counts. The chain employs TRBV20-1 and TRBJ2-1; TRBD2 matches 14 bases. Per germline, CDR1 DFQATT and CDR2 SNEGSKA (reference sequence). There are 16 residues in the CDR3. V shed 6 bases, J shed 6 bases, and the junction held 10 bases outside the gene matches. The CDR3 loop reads CSAHGLAGGFGNEQFF. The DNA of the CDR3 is TGCAGTGCCCACGGACTAGCGGGAGGTTTCGGCAATGAGCAGTTCTTC.

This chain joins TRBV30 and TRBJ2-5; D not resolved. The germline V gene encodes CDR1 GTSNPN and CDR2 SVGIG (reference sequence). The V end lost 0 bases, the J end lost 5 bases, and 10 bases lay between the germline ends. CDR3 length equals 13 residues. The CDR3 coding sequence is TGTGCCTGGAGTGTAAAGGCCCTTGAGACCCAGTACTTC. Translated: CAWSVKALETQYF.

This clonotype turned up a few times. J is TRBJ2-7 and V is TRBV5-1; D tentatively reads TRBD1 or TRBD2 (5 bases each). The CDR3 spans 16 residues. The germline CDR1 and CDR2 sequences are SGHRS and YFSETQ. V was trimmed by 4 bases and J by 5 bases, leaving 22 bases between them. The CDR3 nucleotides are TGCGCCAGCAGCCTCCGGGCCGGGTCTACGGGACACGAGCAGTACTTC. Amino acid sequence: CASSLRAGSTGHEQYF.

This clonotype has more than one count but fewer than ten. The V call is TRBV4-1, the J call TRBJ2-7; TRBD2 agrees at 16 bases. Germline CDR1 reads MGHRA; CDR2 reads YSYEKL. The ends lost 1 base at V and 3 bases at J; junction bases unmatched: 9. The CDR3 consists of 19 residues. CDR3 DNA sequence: TGCGCCAGCAGCCAAGGGAAGGGACTAGCGGGAGGGGAGAACTACGAGCAGTACTTC. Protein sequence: CASSQGKGLAGGENYEQYF.

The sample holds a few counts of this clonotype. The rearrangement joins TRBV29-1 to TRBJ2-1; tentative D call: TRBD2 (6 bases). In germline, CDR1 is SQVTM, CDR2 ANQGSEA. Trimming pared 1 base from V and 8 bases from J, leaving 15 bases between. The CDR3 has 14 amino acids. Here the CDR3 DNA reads TGCAGCGTTGAAGGTTTGGGGGGTGGGGATGAGCAGTTCTTC. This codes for CSVEGLGGGDEQFF.

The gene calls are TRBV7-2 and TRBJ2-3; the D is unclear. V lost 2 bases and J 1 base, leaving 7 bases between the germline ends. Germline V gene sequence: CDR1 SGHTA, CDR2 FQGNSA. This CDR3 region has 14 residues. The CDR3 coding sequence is TGTGCCAGCAGCTTAATAACCGGCACAGATACGCAGTATTTT. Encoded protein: CASSLITGTDTQYF.

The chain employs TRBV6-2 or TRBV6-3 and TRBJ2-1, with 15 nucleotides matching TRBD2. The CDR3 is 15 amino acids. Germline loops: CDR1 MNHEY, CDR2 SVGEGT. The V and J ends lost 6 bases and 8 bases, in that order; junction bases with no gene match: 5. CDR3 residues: CASRLGLAGGDEQFF. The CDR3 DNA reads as TGTGCCAGCAGACTCGGACTAGCGGGAGGGGATGAGCAGTTCTTC.

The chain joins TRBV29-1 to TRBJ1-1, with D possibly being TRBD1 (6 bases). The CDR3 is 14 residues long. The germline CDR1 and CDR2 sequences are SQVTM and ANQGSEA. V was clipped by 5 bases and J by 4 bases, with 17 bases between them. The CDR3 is CSVRGGKGSTEAFF. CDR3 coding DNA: TGCAGCGTTCGAGGGGGGAAGGGGTCCACTGAAGCTTTCTTT.

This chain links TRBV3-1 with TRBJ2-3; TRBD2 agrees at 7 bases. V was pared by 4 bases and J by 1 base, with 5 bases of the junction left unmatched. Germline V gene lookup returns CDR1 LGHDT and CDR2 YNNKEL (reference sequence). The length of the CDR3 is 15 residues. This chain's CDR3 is CASSRRLAGTDTQYF. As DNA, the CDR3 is TGTGCCAGCAGCCGCAGACTAGCAGGCACAGATACGCAGTATTTT.

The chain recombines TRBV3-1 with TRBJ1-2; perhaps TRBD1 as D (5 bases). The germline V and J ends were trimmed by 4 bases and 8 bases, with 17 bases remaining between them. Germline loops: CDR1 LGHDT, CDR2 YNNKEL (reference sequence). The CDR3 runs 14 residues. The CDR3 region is CASSRGRESRGYTF. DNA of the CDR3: TGTGCCAGCAGCCGGGGCAGGGAATCCCGGGGCTACACCTTC.